The 3 T cell receptor beta chains given below trace back to one sample, sequenced in a study of blood T cell repertoires in COVID-19. The table came from immunoSEQ multiplex PCR; TCRdb's copy has only in-frame clones and leaves some out. The data show roughly 160,000 clones, around 80% seen once. The sequenced sample was peripheral blood. The receptors derive from a woman aged 70-85 years who had recovered from COVID-19.

This chain links TRBV5-1 with TRBJ2-7; tentatively, D is TRBD2 (7 bases). Germline CDR1 is SGHRS and CDR2 is YFSETQ. Trimming removed 7 bases at V and 5 bases at J, with 13 bases between. The CDR3 loop spans 12 amino acids. The DNA of the CDR3 is TGCGCCAGCTGGACGGGGGGCAACGAGCAGTACTTC. Its translation: CASWTGGNEQYF.

The rearrangement joins TRBV18 to TRBJ1-6; D is unclear. Trimming shortened V by 1 base and J by 6 bases, and 10 bases separated the two germline ends. Germline V CDR1 and CDR2: KGHSH, LQKENI. The CDR3 totals 15 residues. The CDR3 here is CASSPQPVLNSPLHF. Here the CDR3 DNA reads TGTGCCAGCTCACCACAACCGGTGCTTAATTCACCCCTCCACTTT.

The rearrangement joins TRBV5-4 to TRBJ1-2; D is undetermined. Per the germline V gene, CDR1 is SGHNT and CDR2 is YYREEE (reference sequence). V was cut by 0 bases and J by 10 bases, with 16 bases left in between. This CDR3 has 14 residues. CDR3 nucleotide sequence: TGTGCCAGCAGCTTGGGGGGAGGGCCTTTATCCTACACCTTC. Amino acid sequence: CASSLGGGPLSYTF.